This T cell receptor (beta chain) was identified in a study of T cells in localized non-small cell lung cancer. Generated by immunoSEQ multiplex PCR, the TCRdb table keeps only in-frame clones and is missing some. The data contain roughly 30,000 clones, roughly 80% of them singletons. Concerning this clone: The antigen is undetermined.

Findings of the study overall: Because researchers sequenced only one region of the tumor, heterogeneity is still possible. With higher T cell density in blood came longer overall survival.

Per the germline V gene, CDR1 is SGHTA and CDR2 is FQGTGA. The CDR3 is 13 amino acids. V gave up 4 bases and J gave up 9 bases; unmatched junction bases: 5. The sequence came from a man aged 40 to 69 with stage III lung adenocarcinoma. Specimen: peripheral blood mononuclear cells, collected before any cancer treatment. The V call is TRBV7-3, the J call TRBJ2-1, with 8 bases aligning to TRBD2. CDR3 bases: TGTGCCAGCAGCTCCGCCGGGACTAGTGAGCAGTTCTTC. It codes for CASSSAGTSEQFF.